A selection of T cell receptor beta chains follows, all from one sample in a study of vaccination effects on CD4 cells after COVID-19. This table comes from immunoSEQ multiplex PCR, and its TCRdb copy is limited to in-frame clones, with some not included. The profile shows more than 20,000 clones, about four fifths of them singletons. Antigens of these TCRs are unknown. Here the sequenced sample was CD4+ T cells from PBMCs cultured with a peptide pool, taken before COVID-19 vaccination. Every receptor here comes from a human donor who had a prior SARS-CoV-2 infection. Each CDR3 is given with its conserved first and last residue. Each record gives: D gene, clone size, CDR3 length, J gene, V gene, CDR3 protein, CDR3 DNA. The D gene is left open where the match is weak. Only some rows state a clone size, as once, few, many or a class for expanded clones.

NA | NA | 13 | TRBJ2-5 | TRBV9 | CASSVPAQGTQYF | TGTGCCAGCAGCGTCCCAGCACAGGGGACCCAGTACTTC
NA | few | 17 | TRBJ2-1 | TRBV7-9 | CASSQGPMGSFGNEQFF | TGTGCCAGCAGCCAAGGACCGATGGGAAGTTTTGGGAATGAGCAGTTCTTC
TRBD2 | NA | 15 | TRBJ2-1 | TRBV6-2/TRBV6-3 | CASSPLSGGAFEQFF | TGTGCCAGCAGCCCCCTTTCGGGGGGAGCCTTTGAGCAGTTCTTC
NA | few | 16 | TRBJ1-4 | TRBV7-2 | CASSLGQTGSNEKLFF | TGTGCCAGCAGCCTAGGGCAAACAGGGAGCAATGAAAAACTGTTTTTT
NA | NA | 13 | TRBJ1-1 | TRBV18 | CASSPEVNTEAFF | TGTGCCAGCTCACCAGAGGTGAACACTGAAGCTTTCTTT
TRBD1 | NA | 15 | TRBJ1-2 | TRBV6-1 | CASSEQGARDYGYTF | TGTGCCAGCAGTGAACAGGGGGCAAGGGACTATGGCTACACCTTC
TRBD1 | NA | 13 | TRBJ2-7 | TRBV4-1 | CASSRDRDYEQYF | TGCGCCAGCAGCCGGGACAGGGACTACGAGCAGTACTTC
NA | NA | 15 | TRBJ1-3 | TRBV4-3 | CASSQDGVAGNTIYF | TGCGCCAGCAGCCAAGACGGGGTGGCCGGAAACACCATATATTTT
NA | few | 14 | TRBJ1-2 | TRBV24-1 | CATSDLDGFYGYTF | TGTGCCACCAGTGACCTGGACGGCTTCTATGGCTACACCTTC
NA | NA | 13 | TRBJ2-5 | TRBV5-1 | CASSLPGGETQYF | TGCGCCAGCAGCCTCCCGGGCGGGGAGACCCAGTACTTC
NA | NA | 12 | TRBJ1-5 | TRBV6-5 | CASRGPNQPQHF | TGTGCCAGCAGAGGGCCCAATCAGCCCCAGCATTTT
NA | NA | 15 | TRBJ2-7 | TRBV4-1 | CASSQAEFSSYEQYF | TGCGCCAGCAGCCAAGCGGAGTTTTCCAGCTACGAGCAGTACTTC
NA | NA | 15 | TRBJ2-7 | TRBV20-1 | CSASFLRDGTYEQYF | TGCAGTGCTAGTTTTCTACGGGACGGTACCTACGAGCAGTACTTC
TRBD2 | NA | 16 | TRBJ2-2 | TRBV13 | CASSLAVAGETGELFF | TGTGCCAGCAGCTTAGCGGTAGCGGGAGAGACCGGGGAGCTGTTTTTT
NA | once | 14 | TRBJ1-1 | TRBV4-3 | CASSQDRGGTEAFF | TGCGCCAGCAGCCAAGACCGGGGAGGCACTGAAGCTTTCTTT
TRBD1 | NA | 14 | TRBJ1-2 | TRBV28 | CASSLGTAPYGYTF | TGTGCCAGCAGTTTAGGGACAGCACCCTATGGCTACACCTTC
NA | NA | 14 | TRBJ2-3 | TRBV21-1 | CASSILSLTDTQYF | TGTGCCAGCAGCATTCTCAGTCTCACAGATACGCAGTATTTT
NA | NA | 13 | TRBJ2-1 | TRBV2 | CASSKMGDNEQFF | TGTGCCAGCTCGAAAATGGGGGACAATGAGCAGTTCTTC
NA | NA | 14 | TRBJ1-2 | TRBV5-1 | CASSLDIGSDGYTF | TGCGCCAGCAGCTTGGACATAGGTTCGGATGGCTACACCTTC
TRBD1 | NA | 18 | TRBJ2-7 | TRBV4-1 | CASSQGPPTGTGIDEQYF | TGCGCCAGCAGCCAGGGGCCTCCGACCGGGACAGGGATCGACGAGCAGTACTTC
NA | once | 15 | TRBJ2-1 | TRBV3-1/TRBV3-2 | CASSQGLGSYNEQFF | TGTGCCAGCAGCCAAGGTCTAGGGTCCTACAATGAGCAGTTCTTC
NA | NA | 16 | TRBJ1-3 | TRBV9 | CASSTGQPLSGNTIYF | TGTGCCAGCAGCACCGGACAGCCCCTCTCTGGAAACACCATATATTTT